These T cell receptor beta chains were read from a single sample in a study of control samples from healthy donors and cancer patients. Sequenced by immunoSEQ multiplex PCR; TCRdb stores in-frame clones only, minus some. The sample yields 150,000 to 180,000 clones, roughly 92% seen once. The sample taken for sequencing was blood. The receptors were sampled from a man over 45 in good health. The CDR3 runs from the conserved cysteine through the conserved F or W. Each record gives: J gene, D gene, V gene, clone size, CDR3 DNA, CDR3 protein. D genes are given only for firm matches. The size field is filled for only some rows; it gives once, few, many or a size class.

TRBJ2-1,NA,TRBV6-5,NA,TGTGCCAGCAGTTACTCTTTGAGGGAGCCCTACAATGAGCAGTTCTTC,CASSYSLREPYNEQFF
TRBJ2-5,NA,TRBV10-2,NA,TGCGCCAGCAGTGAGACTCGGACCCAGTACTTC,CASSETRTQYF
TRBJ2-3,NA,TRBV9,NA,TGTGCCAGCAGCGGTTGGAGCGCTGGTCCGGATACGCAGTATTTT,CASSGWSAGPDTQYF
TRBJ1-6,NA,TRBV27,once,TGTGCCAGCAGTTTAATGGGGTGGGGCAACTCCTATAATTCACCCCTCCACTTT,CASSLMGWGNSYNSPLHF
TRBJ1-4,NA,TRBV7-9,NA,TGTGCCAGCAGCACGCAGGGAGGAACTAATGAAAAACTGTTTTTT,CASSTQGGTNEKLFF
TRBJ2-7,NA,TRBV4-1,NA,TGCGCCAGCAGCCAAACAGATATCGGAGGCTACGAGCAGTACTTC,CASSQTDIGGYEQYF
TRBJ1-5,TRBD1,TRBV15,NA,TGTGCCACCAGCCAAACTCCAGGGGGCCGACAGCCCCAGCATTTT,CATSQTPGGRQPQHF
TRBJ1-5,TRBD1,TRBV28,NA,TGTGCCAGCATATCAGGGGGACAGGGATACAATCAGCCCCAGCATTTT,CASISGGQGYNQPQHF
TRBJ2-3,NA,TRBV5-1,NA,TGCGCCAGCAACGGGCTCTCGGACGCATTCACAGATACGCAGTATTTT,CASNGLSDAFTDTQYF
TRBJ1-2,NA,TRBV6-5,NA,TGTGCCAGCAGGCTACGGGCCGAACTTAACTATGGCTACACCTTC,CASRLRAELNYGYTF
TRBJ2-7,TRBD2,TRBV9,NA,TGTGCCAGCAGCGTAGCCCCTAGCGGGAGGTATTACGAGCAGTACTTC,CASSVAPSGRYYEQYF
TRBJ2-7,TRBD1,TRBV28,NA,TGTGCCAGCAGCCCTACAGGGGCCCCACCCTACGAGCAGTACTTC,CASSPTGAPPYEQYF
TRBJ1-1,NA,TRBV21-1,NA,TGTGCCAGCAGCACCAGGGGGCCCGAGTGCACTGAAGCTTTCTTT,CASSTRGPECTEAFF
TRBJ2-7,NA,TRBV10-3,NA,TGTGCCATCAGTGGGCGTACACAGAGCTCCTACGAGCAGTACTTC,CAISGRTQSSYEQYF
TRBJ1-3,TRBD1,TRBV30,NA,TGTGCCTGGAGTCGGGACAGGGCTAATGGAAACACCATATATTTT,CAWSRDRANGNTIYF
TRBJ1-2,TRBD1,TRBV6-4,NA,TGTGCCAGCAGTGGGGGACAGGGGAACTATGGCTACACCTTC,CASSGGQGNYGYTF
TRBJ2-1,TRBD2,TRBV7-3,NA,TGTGCCAGCAGCCTACGAATGGGTAGCGGGAGTGAGCAGTTCTTC,CASSLRMGSGSEQFF
TRBJ1-1,NA,TRBV10-1,NA,TGCGCCAGCAGTGAGCCACACCTTGACAGGATGGGAAACACTGAAGCTTTCTTT,CASSEPHLDRMGNTEAFF
TRBJ2-7,NA,TRBV18,NA,TGTGCCAGCTCACCCCCTAGCTATACTTACGAGCAGTACTTC,CASSPPSYTYEQYF
TRBJ2-3,TRBD1,TRBV6-6,NA,TGTGCCAGCAGTTCAACGACAGGGTTTGCAGATACGCAGTATTTT,CASSSTTGFADTQYF
TRBJ1-2,NA,TRBV2,NA,TGTGCCAGCAGTAGGCGAAGGGACGGACGCGGCTACACCTTC,CASSRRRDGRGYTF
TRBJ2-7,NA,TRBV15,NA,TGTGCCACCAGCAGAAATCCGACGTACGAGCAGTACTTC,CATSRNPTYEQYF
TRBJ2-7,NA,TRBV6-2/TRBV6-3,NA,TGTGCCAGCAGTCACCGGGACGGTACCTACGAGCAGTACTTC,CASSHRDGTYEQYF
TRBJ2-1,TRBD2,TRBV19,NA,TGTGCCAGTAGTAGGGTAGCCCCCGGGACTATCAGCTCCTACAATGAGCAGTTCTTC,CASSRVAPGTISSYNEQFF
TRBJ1-1,NA,TRBV4-1,NA,TGCGCCAGCAGCCAAGTTAGGGGCCAAGCTTTCTTT,CASSQVRGQAFF
TRBJ2-7,NA,TRBV5-6,few,TGTGCCAGCGGTTCGGATTACGAGCAGTACTTC,CASGSDYEQYF
TRBJ2-3,NA,TRBV28,NA,TGTGCCAGCAGTTTTGGGCAAGGTACGCAGTATTTT,CASSFGQGTQYF